The present T cell receptor (beta chain) was sequenced within a study of T cells after yellow fever vaccination. Many counts were recorded for this clonotype. Its antigen remains unknown. Germline CDR1 is SNHLY and CDR2 is FYNNEI. J was trimmed by 8 bases and V by 8 bases; bases with no gene match: 6. The CDR3 is made up of 13 amino acids. Conversion of TCR transcripts into cDNA relied on 5'RACE template switching, which added a universal primer site and UMIs. In TCRdb, the 5' RACE reads were re-called with MiXCR into one record per CDR3 protein. The table includes 150,000 to 200,000 distinct CDR3 sequences, approximately 6.2% detected once. Study results and caveats: Primary-vaccination clones mostly resurfaced post-booster (approximately 96% CD4, more than 80% CD8).

This material consisted of CD4+ T cells sorted from PBMCs, taken on the day of the first yellow fever vaccination. The clonotype was recovered from a man in his late teens or twenties who received the YFV17D yellow fever vaccine. V and J are TRBV2 and TRBJ1-6; 7 bases are a match to TRBD1. The CDR3: CASGSRGDSPLHF. The CDR3 nucleotides read TGTGCCAGCGGCAGCAGGGGGGATTCACCCCTCCACTTT. The entire variable domain, with the rest obtained from reference TRBV2 and TRBJ1-6, is as follows: EPEVTQTPSHQVTQMGQEVILRCVPISNHLYFYWYRQILGQKVEFLVSFYNNEISEKSEIFDDQFSVERPDGSNFTLKIRSTKLEDSAMYFCASGSRGDSPLHFGNGTRLTVT.